These T cell receptor beta chains were read from a single sample in a study of Graves' ophthalmopathy and Graves' hyperthyroidism. MiXCR was run by TCRdb on the multiplex PCR reads, yielding one entry per CDR3 protein. Here the sample spans around 1,000,000 distinct CDR3 sequences, roughly two fifths being singletons. The specimen sequenced was peripheral blood or thyroid tissue (not recorded which). The source is an adult man with Graves' hyperthyroidism. Each CDR3 is given with its conserved first and last residue. Each record gives: V gene, D gene, clone size, CDR3 length, J gene, CDR3 protein, CDR3 DNA. The D gene is left open where the match is weak. Clone size, where shown, is once, few, many, or a class for clones that have expanded.

v_call: TRBV5-1
d_call: -
clone_size: few
cdr3_length: 13
j_call: TRBJ2-3
cdr3_aa: CASSLDGGDTQYF
cdr3_nt: TGCGCCAGCAGCTTGGACGGGGGAGATACGCAGTATTTT

v_call: TRBV29-1
d_call: -
clone_size: -
cdr3_length: 10
j_call: TRBJ1-2
cdr3_aa: CSGPGRGYTF
cdr3_nt: TGCAGCGGACCAGGTCGTGGCTACACCTTC

v_call: TRBV7-2
d_call: TRBD2
clone_size: -
cdr3_length: 15
j_call: TRBJ2-7
cdr3_aa: CASRGLAGDRYEQYF
cdr3_nt: TGTGCCAGCAGGGGGCTAGCGGGAGATCGCTACGAGCAGTACTTC

v_call: TRBV24-1
d_call: TRBD1
clone_size: -
cdr3_length: 18
j_call: TRBJ2-2
cdr3_aa: CATSDTGTGKVYTGELFF
cdr3_nt: TGTGCCACCAGTGATACCGGGACAGGAAAGGTATACACCGGGGAGCTGTTTTTT

v_call: TRBV15
d_call: -
clone_size: many
cdr3_length: 12
j_call: TRBJ1-3
cdr3_aa: CATSSPGNTIYF
cdr3_nt: TGTGCCACCAGCAGCCCAGGAAACACCATATATTTT

v_call: TRBV25-1
d_call: TRBD1
clone_size: many
cdr3_length: 14
j_call: TRBJ1-2
cdr3_aa: CASSEQGARNGYTF
cdr3_nt: TGTGCCAGCAGTGAACAGGGGGCGAGGAATGGCTACACCTTC

v_call: TRBV7-3
d_call: -
clone_size: many
cdr3_length: 13
j_call: TRBJ2-5
cdr3_aa: CASSFDSGETQYF
cdr3_nt: TGTGCCAGCAGCTTCGACAGCGGAGAGACCCAGTACTTC

v_call: TRBV24-1
d_call: TRBD1
clone_size: -
cdr3_length: 17
j_call: TRBJ2-2
cdr3_aa: CATSDHGKGASTGELFF
cdr3_nt: TGTGCCACCAGTGATCACGGTAAGGGGGCGAGCACCGGGGAGCTGTTTTTT

v_call: TRBV25-1
d_call: TRBD1
clone_size: -
cdr3_length: 13
j_call: TRBJ2-7
cdr3_aa: CASAGQGGYEQYF
cdr3_nt: TGTGCCAGCGCGGGACAGGGGGGGTACGAGCAGTACTTC

v_call: TRBV30
d_call: TRBD1
clone_size: -
cdr3_length: 14
j_call: TRBJ1-1
cdr3_aa: CAWSGDRVNTEAFF
cdr3_nt: TGTGCCTGGAGTGGAGACAGGGTGAACACTGAAGCTTTCTTT

v_call: TRBV25-1
d_call: -
clone_size: many
cdr3_length: 13
j_call: TRBJ2-7
cdr3_aa: CASSRTLDYEQYF
cdr3_nt: TGTGCCAGCAGCAGGACCTTAGACTACGAGCAGTACTTC

v_call: TRBV10-3
d_call: -
clone_size: -
cdr3_length: 15
j_call: TRBJ2-2
cdr3_aa: CASSTLPRGAGELFF
cdr3_nt: TGTGCCAGCAGCACTCTTCCCAGGGGGGCCGGGGAGCTGTTTTTT

v_call: TRBV6-6
d_call: TRBD1
clone_size: -
cdr3_length: 14
j_call: TRBJ1-2
cdr3_aa: CASSPQGAVYGYTF
cdr3_nt: TGTGCCAGCAGCCCTCAGGGGGCAGTCTATGGCTACACCTTC

v_call: TRBV10-2
d_call: TRBD1
clone_size: -
cdr3_length: 15
j_call: TRBJ2-7
cdr3_aa: CASSARTGTYYEQYF
cdr3_nt: TGCGCCAGCAGTGCTCGGACAGGGACATACTACGAGCAGTACTTC

v_call: TRBV7-2
d_call: TRBD1
clone_size: once
cdr3_length: 14
j_call: TRBJ1-6
cdr3_aa: CASSTKGQGTPLHF
cdr3_nt: TGTGCCAGCAGCACCAAGGGACAGGGGACACCCCTCCACTTT

v_call: TRBV7-9
d_call: -
clone_size: -
cdr3_length: 14
j_call: TRBJ2-7
cdr3_aa: CASSRDPFPYEQYF
cdr3_nt: TGCGCCAGCAGCCGCGATCCTTTCCCCTACGAGCAGTACTTC

v_call: TRBV7-9
d_call: -
clone_size: -
cdr3_length: 15
j_call: TRBJ1-4
cdr3_aa: CAGWGSANYGEKLFF
cdr3_nt: TGTGCCGGCTGGGGCAGCGCTAACTATGGCGAAAAACTGTTTTTT

v_call: TRBV20-1
d_call: -
clone_size: many
cdr3_length: 15
j_call: TRBJ1-4
cdr3_aa: CSARGTGSTNEKLFF
cdr3_nt: TGCAGTGCTAGAGGAACAGGGTCGACTAATGAAAAACTGTTTTTT

v_call: TRBV7-2
d_call: -
clone_size: few
cdr3_length: 19
j_call: TRBJ2-7
cdr3_aa: CASSENLAPGTRGRYEQYF
cdr3_nt: TGTGCCAGCAGCGAAAATTTGGCCCCAGGGACCAGGGGTAGGTACGAGCAGTACTTC

v_call: TRBV27
d_call: TRBD1
clone_size: -
cdr3_length: 16
j_call: TRBJ1-1
cdr3_aa: CASSQPPGQEPSKAFF
cdr3_nt: TGTGCCAGCAGTCAACCCCCGGGACAGGAACCGAGCAAAGCTTTCTTT

v_call: TRBV7-9
d_call: -
clone_size: -
cdr3_length: 15
j_call: TRBJ2-5
cdr3_aa: CASRTMRGLEETQYF
cdr3_nt: TGTGCCAGCAGGACCATGAGAGGGTTGGAAGAGACCCAGTACTTC

v_call: TRBV19
d_call: -
clone_size: many
cdr3_length: 12
j_call: TRBJ2-5
cdr3_aa: CASSIPEETQYF
cdr3_nt: TGTGCCAGTAGTATCCCGGAAGAGACCCAGTACTTC

v_call: TRBV29-1
d_call: -
clone_size: -
cdr3_length: 12
j_call: TRBJ2-7
cdr3_aa: CSLEAIVGEQYF
cdr3_nt: TGCAGCTTGGAGGCAATAGTGGGGGAGCAGTACTTC

v_call: TRBV7-8
d_call: TRBD1
clone_size: many
cdr3_length: 14
j_call: TRBJ1-1
cdr3_aa: CASSRDSVNTEAFF
cdr3_nt: TGTGCCAGCAGCCGGGACAGTGTGAACACTGAAGCTTTCTTT

v_call: TRBV10-3
d_call: TRBD1
clone_size: -
cdr3_length: 14
j_call: TRBJ2-7
cdr3_aa: CASSVTGGPDEQYF
cdr3_nt: TGTGCCAGCAGTGTAACAGGGGGCCCCGACGAGCAGTACTTC

v_call: TRBV5-1
d_call: TRBD2
clone_size: -
cdr3_length: 16
j_call: TRBJ2-5
cdr3_aa: CASSLGGLAGAETQYF
cdr3_nt: TGCGCCAGCAGCTTGGGGGGACTAGCGGGAGCTGAGACCCAGTACTTC

v_call: TRBV29-1
d_call: -
clone_size: -
cdr3_length: 14
j_call: TRBJ1-2
cdr3_aa: CSVGTLHTNYGYTF
cdr3_nt: TGCAGCGTGGGGACACTACACACTAACTATGGCTACACCTTC

v_call: TRBV9
d_call: -
clone_size: many
cdr3_length: 16
j_call: TRBJ1-1
cdr3_aa: CASSARPGGGFTEAFF
cdr3_nt: TGTGCCAGCAGCGCGCGCCCCGGGGGTGGATTCACTGAAGCTTTCTTT

v_call: TRBV7-8
d_call: -
clone_size: -
cdr3_length: 15
j_call: TRBJ1-1
cdr3_aa: CASSLAPRGGTEAFF
cdr3_nt: TGTGCCAGCAGCTTAGCCCCCAGGGGTGGAACTGAAGCTTTCTTT

v_call: TRBV6-2/TRBV6-3
d_call: TRBD2
clone_size: many
cdr3_length: 14
j_call: TRBJ2-7
cdr3_aa: CASSWLAGGYEQYF
cdr3_nt: TGTGCCAGCAGTTGGCTAGCGGGAGGGTACGAGCAGTACTTC

v_call: TRBV29-1
d_call: TRBD1
clone_size: many
cdr3_length: 14
j_call: TRBJ2-2
cdr3_aa: CSAIERGRSGELFF
cdr3_nt: TGCAGCGCAATTGAAAGGGGGCGAAGCGGGGAGCTGTTTTTT

v_call: TRBV9
d_call: TRBD1
clone_size: many
cdr3_length: 15
j_call: TRBJ1-2
cdr3_aa: CASSDGQGPGYGYTF
cdr3_nt: TGTGCCAGCAGCGACGGACAGGGCCCAGGCTATGGCTACACCTTC

v_call: TRBV12-3/TRBV12-4
d_call: -
clone_size: few
cdr3_length: 15
j_call: TRBJ1-4
cdr3_aa: CASSLGRGTYEKLFF
cdr3_nt: TGTGCCAGCAGTTTAGGGAGGGGGACATATGAAAAACTGTTTTTT

v_call: TRBV5-1
d_call: TRBD1
clone_size: -
cdr3_length: 15
j_call: TRBJ2-7
cdr3_aa: CASSLSGTGIYEQYF
cdr3_nt: TGCGCCAGCAGCTTGTCCGGGACAGGGATCTACGAGCAGTACTTC

v_call: TRBV20-1
d_call: -
clone_size: once
cdr3_length: 15
j_call: TRBJ1-1
cdr3_aa: CSAPDPQHGDTEAFF
cdr3_nt: TGCAGTGCTCCTGACCCCCAACACGGGGACACTGAAGCTTTCTTT

v_call: TRBV15
d_call: TRBD2
clone_size: -
cdr3_length: 15
j_call: TRBJ2-7
cdr3_aa: CATSGPGLAGGEQYF
cdr3_nt: TGTGCCACCAGCGGGCCGGGACTAGCGGGAGGCGAGCAGTACTTC

v_call: TRBV7-2
d_call: -
clone_size: many
cdr3_length: 14
j_call: TRBJ1-5
cdr3_aa: CASGLQGGNQPQHF
cdr3_nt: TGTGCCAGCGGGCTACAGGGTGGCAATCAGCCCCAGCATTTT